The 6 T cell receptor beta chains given below trace back to one sample, sequenced in a study of cytomegalovirus exposure and HLA in healthy donors. PCR involved 60 Vbeta and 13 Jbeta primers. TCRdb's copy holds only in-frame clones and misses some; the assay was immunoSEQ multiplex PCR. This sample has some 100,000 clones, with roughly 70% found just once. Sequenced: PBMCs. The receptors derive from a woman aged 18-35 years in good health and CMV-seropositive.

This chain connects TRBV19 to TRBJ1-2; D may be TRBD1 (6 bases). CDR1 and CDR2 from the germline V gene are LNHDA and SQIVND (reference sequence). This CDR3 comprises 15 residues. Trimming removed 4 bases at V and 7 bases at J, with 19 bases between. The CDR3 reads CASSTATGTMRGYTF. The CDR3, as DNA: TGTGCCAGTAGTACAGCAACGGGGACAATGCGTGGCTACACCTTC.

The chain uses TRBV19 and TRBJ2-1; the D is unclear. Germline CDR1 reads LNHDA; CDR2 reads SQIVND (reference sequence). Trimming stripped 1 base from V and 8 bases from J, with 6 bases between. The CDR3 has 12 amino acids. The CDR3 region has the DNA TGTGCCAGTAGTATAGCTAACGATGAGCAGTTCTTC. Translated: CASSIANDEQFF.

This chain joins TRBV5-8 and TRBJ1-1; possibly TRBD1 for D (6 bases). CDR3 length: 14 residues. CDR1 SGHTS and CDR2 YDEGEE come from the germline V gene. Trimming took 4 bases from V and 1 from J, leaving 11 bases between them. The CDR3 is CASSRDIRNTEAFF. DNA for the CDR3: TGTGCCAGCAGCCGGGACATACGGAACACTGAAGCTTTCTTT.

On this clone: The limits of the CDR3 on the DNA are not certain, so only TCRdb's listed CDR3 is given. V usage is TRBV5-1 and J usage is TRBJ2-3; TRBD2, the table's D call, was not compared with the DNA. The length of the CDR3 is 16 amino acids, counting both ends. CDR1 and CDR2 from the germline V gene are SGHRS and YFSETQ. CDR3 sequence reads: CASSSSTSGGPDTQYF.

This clone came up a few times. V gene TRBV6-5 combines with J gene TRBJ2-3; the match to TRBD2 covers 7 bases. In germline, CDR1 is MNHEY, CDR2 SVGAGI. V gave up 0 bases and J gave up 5 bases; unmatched junction bases: 8. The CDR3 runs to 16 residues. CDR3 residues: CASSYSGGRGRDTQYF. For the CDR3, the DNA is TGTGCCAGCAGTTACTCGGGCGGGAGAGGTAGAGATACGCAGTATTTT.

This chain connects TRBV19 to TRBJ2-7; 10 bases agree with TRBD1. The CDR3 is 13 residues long. After removal of 1 base from V and 6 bases from J, the junction contained 0 bases not matched to a gene. CDR1 LNHDA and CDR2 SQIVND come from the germline V gene (reference sequence). The CDR3 protein is CASSIGTGGEQYF. The CDR3 coding sequence is TGTGCCAGTAGTATAGGGACAGGGGGCGAGCAGTACTTC.